Following are 30 T cell receptor beta chains from one sample sequenced in a study of vaccination effects on CD4 cells after COVID-19. Using immunoSEQ multiplex PCR, the repertoire was profiled, and TCRdb retains in-frame clones only, with some absent. The sample records about 24,000 clones, 72% being singletons. In the ViraFEST assay, antigen-specific CD4+ clonotypes were identified by expansion after peptide-pool stimulation. Cultured cells yielded isolated CD4+ T cells after 10 days. Each participant was administered two doses of either the BNT162b2 or the mRNA-1273 vaccine. Their recognized antigens are unknown. This sample comprised CD4+ T cells from PBMCs cultured with HCoV-NL63 spike peptides, obtained after COVID-19 vaccination. The receptors here all came from a human donor who received a COVID-19 vaccine.

The rearrangement joins TRBV4-1 to TRBJ1-4; unclear D gene. V lost 0 bases and J 0 bases, leaving 5 bases between the germline ends. The CDR3 extends over 15 amino acids. Germline values: CDR1 MGHRA, CDR2 YSYEKL. The CDR3 sequence is CASSQEAATNEKLFF. The DNA for the CDR3 is TGCGCCAGCAGCCAAGAAGCGGCAACTAATGAAAAACTGTTTTTT.

The chain couples TRBV9 to TRBJ2-2; 9 nucleotides match TRBD2. V trimming: 7 bases; J trimming: 1 base; junction bases outside the gene matches: 2. This CDR3 has 14 amino acids. The germline gives CDR1 SGDLS, CDR2 YYNGEE. CDR3 residues: CASRAGGNTGELFF. As DNA, the CDR3 is TGTGCCAGCCGAGCGGGGGGGAACACCGGGGAGCTGTTTTTT.

The V gene is TRBV4-1, the J gene TRBJ2-3; D unresolved. Germline V gives CDR1 MGHRA, CDR2 YSYEKL. With 0 bases removed from V and 0 bases from J, the gap between germline ends came to 19 bases. CDR3 size: 19 residues. In DNA form, the CDR3 reads TGCGCCAGCAGCCAAGAGAGTCGTGTTCCCCCTCGTAGCACAGATACGCAGTATTTT. Protein sequence: CASSQESRVPPRSTDTQYF.

The chain combines TRBV2 with TRBJ1-1; possibly TRBD1 for D (6 bases). CDR1 SNHLY and CDR2 FYNNEI come from the germline V gene. CDR3 size: 14 residues. V was pared by 6 bases and J by 1 base, with 12 bases between. The CDR3 nucleotides read TGTGCCAGCAGGCTGACAGGTCGGAACACTGAAGCTTTCTTT. Protein sequence: CASRLTGRNTEAFF.

The J gene is TRBJ2-7, the V gene TRBV5-1; no reliable D call. This CDR3 region has 12 residues. The V and J ends lost 3 bases and 3 bases respectively, with 7 bases between them. Germline V gene data show CDR1 as SGHRS and CDR2 as YFSETQ. DNA of the CDR3: TGCGCCAGCAGCTGGAACATCTACGAGCAGTACTTC. It yields the protein CASSWNIYEQYF. The complete variable domain, with remaining parts taken from reference TRBV5-1 and TRBJ2-7, reads KAGVTQTPRYLIKTRGQQVTLSCSPISGHRSVSWYQQTPGQGLQFLFEYFSETQRNKGNFPGRFSGRQFSNSRSEMNVSTLELGDSALYLCASSWNIYEQYFGPGTRLTVT.

This chain connects TRBV6-5 to TRBJ2-5; a weak D match, TRBD2 (5 bases). The V gene lost 7 bases and the J gene lost 5 bases, with 17 bases spanning the gap. The CDR3 is 14 amino acids. Germline loops: CDR1 MNHEY, CDR2 SVGAGI. CDR3 bases: TGTGCCAGCACGGTTGGAAAAGCGGTCGAGACCCAGTACTTC. It is translated as CASTVGKAVETQYF.

The chain combines TRBV3-1 (or the pseudogene TRBV3-2) with TRBJ2-5; D may be TRBD1 (5 bases). The CDR3 is made up of 15 amino acids. The germline V and J ends were trimmed by 1 base and 5 bases, with 14 bases remaining between them. Germline CDR1 and CDR2: LGHDT and YNNKEL (reference sequence). The CDR3 reads CASSQGGVAGETQYF. CDR3 nucleotide sequence: TGTGCCAGCAGCCAAGGGGGCGTAGCTGGGGAGACCCAGTACTTC.

The chain couples TRBV3-1 (or the pseudogene TRBV3-2) to TRBJ1-3; D remains unclear. The CDR3 length is 15 residues. Germline lookup yields CDR1 LGHDT and CDR2 YNNKEL (reference sequence). V was cut by 3 bases and J by 0 bases, with 9 bases left in between. CDR3 coding DNA: TGTGCCAGCAGCCACACGGCAAGCTCTGGAAACACCATATATTTT. It specifies CASSHTASSGNTIYF.

V usage is TRBV5-1 and J usage is TRBJ2-3; maybe TRBD1 (6 bases). There are 14 residues in the CDR3. Germline assignment: CDR1 SGHRS and CDR2 YFSETQ. With 2 bases removed from V and 3 bases from J, the gap between germline ends came to 10 bases. For the CDR3, the DNA is TGCGCCAGCAGCTTCAACAGGGATACAGATACGCAGTATTTT. As protein: CASSFNRDTDTQYF.

V gene TRBV7-2 combines with J gene TRBJ2-5; D uncertain. Germline values: CDR1 SGHTA, CDR2 FQGNSA. V was clipped by 1 base and J by 4 bases, with 10 bases between them. This CDR3 contains 14 residues. CDR3 region: CASSLVGGRETQYF. DNA for the CDR3: TGTGCCAGCAGCTTAGTGGGTGGCCGAGAGACCCAGTACTTC.

V usage is TRBV5-1 and J usage is TRBJ2-7; 14 positions match TRBD2. V dropped 0 bases and J dropped 6; count of bases not matched to a gene: 2. The germline CDR1 and CDR2 sequences are SGHRS and YFSETQ. The CDR3 is 15 residues long. CDR3 coding DNA: TGCGCCAGCAGCTTGGATGGGACTAGCGGGGGCGAGCAGTACTTC. Protein product: CASSLDGTSGGEQYF.

The chain carries TRBV29-1 and TRBJ1-2; the D is unclear. This CDR3 spans 12 amino acids. Per germline, CDR1 SQVTM and CDR2 ANQGSEA. Trimming left V 4 bases short and J 3 bases short, with 9 bases between. The CDR3 reads CSVVFSYYGYTF. The CDR3 bases are TGCAGCGTTGTCTTCTCCTACTATGGCTACACCTTC.

In its sample, this clone was seen once. This chain uses TRBV2 with TRBJ2-3; D remains ambiguous. Trimming stripped 6 bases from V and 2 bases from J, with 9 bases between. Per germline, CDR1 SNHLY and CDR2 FYNNEI. The CDR3 is 13 residues long. CDR3 sequence reads: CASSGPLTDTQYF. The CDR3 DNA is TGTGCCAGCAGCGGGCCTCTCACAGATACGCAGTATTTT.

This chain joins TRBV6-2 or TRBV6-3 and TRBJ1-2; no clear D. The length of the CDR3 is 13 residues. Germline-derived CDR1 and CDR2 are MNHEY and SVGEGT. V lost 6 bases and J lost 4, with 12 bases in between. The CDR3 is CASSPAPPYGYTF. DNA for the CDR3: TGTGCCAGCAGCCCGGCACCTCCCTATGGCTACACCTTC.

This clone has just one count. For the CDR3, the DNA is TGTGCCAGCAGCCTGCCTAGCGGGAGTACACGCTACGAGCAGTACTTC. Protein: CASSLPSGSTRYEQYF. The genes are TRBV7-9 and TRBJ2-7; 10 positions agree with TRBD2. V gave up 5 bases and J gave up 3 bases; unmatched junction bases: 10. The CDR3 consists of 16 residues. CDR1 and CDR2 from the germline V gene are SEHNR and FQNEAQ (reference sequence).

The CDR3 is CASINSGNTIYF. DNA for the CDR3: TGTGCCAGCATCAACTCTGGAAACACCATATATTTT. The chain couples TRBV6-5 to TRBJ1-3; D is uncertain. The CDR3 loop spans 12 amino acids. Germline V gene lookup returns CDR1 MNHEY and CDR2 SVGAGI. V dropped 7 bases and J dropped 0 bases, with 4 bases sitting between them.

CDR3 coding DNA: TGTGCCAGCAGTCGGTCCAGCAATCAGCCCCAGCATTTT. Translated: CASSRSSNQPQHF. The J gene is TRBJ1-5, the V gene TRBV7-2, with D unclear. Germline V gives CDR1 SGHTA, CDR2 FQGNSA. Trimming took off 6 bases at V and 1 base at J, with 7 bases between the two ends. The CDR3 extends over 13 amino acids.

The V call is TRBV9, the J call TRBJ2-2; D is ambiguous. Germline V lookup: CDR1 SGDLS, CDR2 YYNGEE. This CDR3 region has 14 residues. Trimming took off 0 bases at V and 1 base at J, with 4 bases between the two ends. The CDR3 loop is CASSVVVNTGELFF. The DNA of the CDR3 is TGTGCCAGCAGCGTAGTAGTGAACACCGGGGAGCTGTTTTTT.

The chain recombines TRBV14 with TRBJ2-1, with D possibly TRBD2 on 6 matching bases. The length of the CDR3 is 15 residues. V shed 0 bases and J shed 9 bases, with 15 bases lying between them. The V gene's germline CDR1 is SGHDN and CDR2 FVKESK. This CDR3 reads CASSQDHLARGEQFF. The CDR3 nucleotides are TGTGCCAGCAGCCAAGATCATCTAGCGAGAGGTGAGCAGTTCTTC.

The V and J genes are TRBV30 and TRBJ1-1; maybe TRBD1 (6 bases). Trimming shortened V by 0 bases and J by 7 bases, and 21 bases separated the two germline ends. This CDR3 is built from 16 residues. CDR1 is GTSNPN and CDR2 is SVGIG in the germline V gene (reference sequence). The CDR3 reads CAWSVLRGRRANEAFF. The CDR3 bases are TGTGCCTGGAGTGTACTGCGGGGGCGGAGGGCCAATGAAGCTTTCTTT.

This chain links TRBV5-6 with TRBJ1-2; maybe TRBD1 (5 bases). This CDR3 has 15 amino acids. V was cut by 4 bases and J by 2 bases, with 15 bases left in between. Per the germline V gene, CDR1 is SGHDT and CDR2 is YYEEEE. CDR3 coding DNA: TGTGCCAGCAGCCCATGGGACGGAAAGAACTATGGCTACACCTTC. Encoded protein: CASSPWDGKNYGYTF.

This chain joins TRBV18 and TRBJ2-6; TRBD1 agrees at 7 bases. Germline trimming cut 0 bases from V and 0 bases from J; bases unmatched to any gene: 5. The CDR3 runs 18 residues. Germline V CDR1 and CDR2: KGHSH, LQKENI. The CDR3 sequence: CASSPPGQLNSGANVLTF. CDR3 DNA sequence: TGTGCCAGCTCACCACCGGGACAGCTTAACTCTGGGGCCAACGTCCTGACTTTC.

The chain combines TRBV7-2 with TRBJ2-5; 9 nucleotides align to TRBD1. V lost 1 base to trimming and J lost 5 bases; unmatched junction nucleotides: 5. The CDR3 contains 15 residues. The germline gives CDR1 SGHTA, CDR2 FQGNSA. In DNA form, the CDR3 reads TGTGCCAGCAGCTTAGACAGGGGGCGTTCGGAGACCCAGTACTTC. Encoded protein: CASSLDRGRSETQYF. Complete variable domain (other parts from reference TRBV7-2 and TRBJ2-5): GAGVSQSPSNKVTEKGKDVELRCDPISGHTALYWYRQSLGQGLEFLIYFQGNSAPDKSGLPSDRFSAERTGGSVSTLTIQRTQQEDSAVYLCASSLDRGRSETQYFGPGTRLLVL.

This chain connects TRBV3-1 (or the pseudogene TRBV3-2) to TRBJ2-1; D not resolved. From germline, CDR1 is LGHDT and CDR2 YNNKEL (reference sequence). V gave up 4 bases and J gave up 0 bases, with 10 bases separating them. The CDR3 runs to 15 residues. The CDR3 nucleotides read TGTGCCAGCAGCCGTGGCGAAAGCTCCTACAATGAGCAGTTCTTC. This sequence encodes CASSRGESSYNEQFF.

The chain combines TRBV19 with TRBJ2-5; 12 nucleotides align to TRBD2. Germline V gene sequence: CDR1 LNHDA, CDR2 SQIVND (reference sequence). The CDR3 has 15 residues. The trim removed 7 bases at V and 2 bases at J, leaving 5 bases unmatched. CDR3 nucleotide sequence: TGTGCCAGTAAGATGACTAGCGGGGGACAAGAGACCCAGTACTTC. Encoded protein: CASKMTSGGQETQYF.

The rearrangement joins TRBV2 to TRBJ2-5, with TRBD2 matching 13 bases. CDR3 length: 16 residues. V dropped 3 bases and J dropped 6; count of bases not matched to a gene: 7. CDR1 and CDR2 (germline): SNHLY, FYNNEI. CDR3 loop: CASSDQLTSGGKTQYF. The CDR3 DNA sequence: TGTGCCAGCAGTGATCAACTGACTAGCGGGGGGAAGACCCAGTACTTC. The complete variable domain, with remaining parts taken from reference TRBV2 and TRBJ2-5, reads EPEVTQTPSHQVTQMGQEVILRCVPISNHLYFYWYRQILGQKVEFLVSFYNNEISEKSEIFDDQFSVERPDGSNFTLKIRSTKLEDSAMYFCASSDQLTSGGKTQYFGPGTRLLVL.

The J gene is TRBJ2-5, the V gene TRBV14; maybe TRBD2 (6 bases). The CDR3 covers 13 residues. Germline V gene lookup returns CDR1 SGHDN and CDR2 FVKESK. The V and J ends lost 1 base and 5 bases respectively, with 8 bases between them. CDR3: CASSQGAGETQYF. The CDR3 coding sequence is TGTGCCAGCAGCCAAGGGGCGGGGGAGACCCAGTACTTC. The whole variable domain, remainder taken from reference TRBV14 and TRBJ2-5, is EAGVTQFPSHSVIEKGQTVTLRCDPISGHDNLYWYRRVMGKEIKFLLHFVKESKQDESGMPNNRFLAERTGGTYSTLKVQPAELEDSGVYFCASSQGAGETQYFGPGTRLLVL.

CDR3 nucleotide sequence: TGTGCCAGCAGCCCCGGAACAGGGGGCGGAGGAAGCACTGAAGCTTTCTTT. This translates into CASSPGTGGGGSTEAFF. The chain is built from TRBV11-3 and TRBJ1-1; 9 bases line up with TRBD1. The CDR3 totals 17 residues. In germline, CDR1 is SGHNT, CDR2 YENEEA. Trimming at V came to 5 bases and at J to 4 bases, leaving 14 bases not matched to a gene.

The chain is built from TRBV6-6 and TRBJ1-5; 9 bases match TRBD1. Trimming took 4 bases from V and 6 from J; bases not matched to a gene: 7. The CDR3 length is 15 residues. Germline V gene sequence: CDR1 MNHNY, CDR2 SVGAGI (reference sequence). CDR3 sequence (DNA): TGTGCCAGCAGTTCACGACAGGGGGTGTCTCAGCCCCAGCATTTT. Its protein product is CASSSRQGVSQPQHF.

The genes are TRBV6-1 and TRBJ2-7, with 7 bases that match TRBD2. With 1 base clipped from V and 3 bases from J, the junction kept 6 bases outside the gene matches. CDR1 MNHNS and CDR2 SASEGT come from the germline V gene. CDR3 length: 15 amino acids. The CDR3 sequence is CASSEEAGRFYEQYF. DNA for the CDR3: TGTGCCAGCAGTGAAGAAGCGGGGAGGTTCTACGAGCAGTACTTC.